These 14 T cell receptor beta chains originate from one sample sequenced in a study of blood T cell repertoires in COVID-19. The data were produced by immunoSEQ multiplex PCR, yet TCRdb's version contains in-frame clones alone and is incomplete. The table includes about 200,000 clones, about nine tenths detected once. Input material: peripheral blood. All receptors derive from a woman in her sixties or seventies with acute or convalescent COVID-19.

V gene TRBV11-2 combines with J gene TRBJ2-3; no firm D call. This CDR3 contains 15 residues. Germline values: CDR1 SGHAT, CDR2 FQNNGV. Trimming removed 2 bases from V and 2 bases from J, with 11 bases in between. The CDR3 DNA reads as TGTGCCAGCAGCTTACTATTTTCACTCACAGATACGCAGTATTTT. As protein: CASSLLFSLTDTQYF.

This clone was counted a single time. V is TRBV5-8 and J is TRBJ2-5; D gene ambiguous. The CDR3 covers 13 residues. Germline V gene lookup returns CDR1 SGHTS and CDR2 YDEGEE. Between the trimmed V and J ends, which lost 3 bases and 5 bases, there was a span of 11 bases. The CDR3 coding sequence is TGTGCCAGCAGCTGGAGCTTTGGGGAGACCCAGTACTTC. Translation: CASSWSFGETQYF.

The rearrangement uses TRBV28 and TRBJ2-7, with D tentatively TRBD2 (6 bases). Trimming stripped 8 bases from V and 0 bases from J, with 11 bases between. Germline V lookup: CDR1 MDHEN, CDR2 SYDVKM. The CDR3 runs 13 residues. The CDR3 reads CASLRGTSYEQYF. CDR3 DNA: TGTGCCAGCCTCCGGGGGACCTCCTACGAGCAGTACTTC.

This chain uses TRBV7-3 with TRBJ2-2; 9 bases map to TRBD2. This CDR3 has 14 residues. CDR1 and CDR2 from the germline V gene are SGHTA and FQGTGA. Trimming removed 5 bases from V and 6 bases from J; junction bases left unmatched: 4. The CDR3 DNA follows: TGTGCCAGCAGCCTAGCGGGAAACGCCGGGGAGCTGTTTTTT. It specifies CASSLAGNAGELFF.

The chain employs TRBV9 and TRBJ2-2; TRBD2 is a possible D gene (6 bases). Germline CDR1 reads SGDLS; CDR2 reads YYNGEE. V lost 10 bases, J lost 6 bases, and 19 bases lay in between. The CDR3 has 14 amino acids. Here the CDR3 reads CASRRTGAAGELFF. For the CDR3, the DNA is TGTGCCTCCCGCCGAACGGGAGCGGCCGGGGAGCTGTTTTTT.

CDR3 amino acids: CASSERGRKAFF. The CDR3 DNA follows: TGTGCCAGCAGTGAAAGGGGGCGAAAAGCTTTCTTT. This sequence joins TRBV2 and TRBJ1-1; 7 bases agree with TRBD1. V was clipped by 2 bases and J by 9 bases; unmatched bases: 3. The CDR3 has 12 amino acids. Germline assignment: CDR1 SNHLY and CDR2 FYNNEI.

The chain uses TRBV3-1 (or the pseudogene TRBV3-2) and TRBJ2-1; 10 bases align to TRBD2. V was pared by 4 bases and J by 4 bases, with 7 bases of the junction left unmatched. The CDR3 consists of 16 residues. Germline CDR1 and CDR2: LGHDT and YNNKEL (reference sequence). CDR3 in DNA: TGTGCCAGCAGCCCACTTGTAGCGGGGGGATACAATGAGCAGTTCTTC. As protein: CASSPLVAGGYNEQFF.

The V call is TRBV4-1, the J call TRBJ2-1, with D tentatively TRBD1 (5 bases). V was cut by 4 bases and J by 0 bases, with 10 bases left in between. The length of the CDR3 is 15 residues. Germline loops: CDR1 MGHRA, CDR2 YSYEKL. The chain's CDR3 is CASSPQESSYNEQFF. Here the CDR3 DNA reads TGCGCCAGCAGCCCACAGGAGAGCTCCTACAATGAGCAGTTCTTC.

The chain links TRBV19 to TRBJ2-6; TRBD1 matches 8 bases. From germline, CDR1 is LNHDA and CDR2 SQIVND (reference sequence). After removal of 8 bases from V and 0 bases from J, the junction contained 6 bases not matched to a gene. This CDR3 contains 16 residues. The CDR3 DNA reads TGTGCCAGTTCTGGGACAGGATTCTCTGGGGCCAACGTCCTGACTTTC. Amino acid sequence: CASSGTGFSGANVLTF.

This chain joins TRBV11-1 and TRBJ1-1; TRBD1 might be the D (5 bases). The CDR3 covers 14 residues. Deletions cut 1 base from V and 1 base from J, with 7 bases between. Germline lookup yields CDR1 SGHAT and CDR2 FQDESV (reference sequence). CDR3 residues: CASSLGGTNTEAFF. CDR3 nucleotide sequence: TGTGCCAGCAGCTTAGGGGGCACGAACACTGAAGCTTTCTTT.

This clone showed up just once. The J gene is TRBJ1-3, the V gene TRBV4-1; D might be TRBD1 (6 bases). V lost 5 bases to trimming and J lost 0 bases, with 11 bases between them. The CDR3 totals 15 residues. Germline-derived CDR1 and CDR2 are MGHRA and YSYEKL. CDR3 amino acids: CASSTGPFSGNTIYF. In nucleotides, the CDR3 is TGCGCCAGCAGCACAGGGCCATTCTCTGGAAACACCATATATTTT.

The chain combines TRBV9 with TRBJ1-2, with 10 nucleotides matching TRBD1. The CDR3 contains 16 residues. J lost 8 bases, V lost 2 bases, and 12 bases had no gene match. Germline V gene lookup returns CDR1 SGDLS and CDR2 YYNGEE. CDR3 coding DNA: TGTGCCAGCAGCGTCCGGGACAGGGGATACGGTGCGGGCTACACCTTC. Amino acid sequence: CASSVRDRGYGAGYTF.

The chain is built from TRBV19 and TRBJ1-1; 7 bases agree with TRBD1. V lost 7 bases, J lost 3 bases, and 5 bases stayed unmatched. Looked up from germline, CDR1 is LNHDA and CDR2 is SQIVND (reference sequence). CDR3 length: 13 amino acids. In nucleotides, the CDR3 is TGTGCCAGTATCGGGACAGCGGACACTGAAGCTTTCTTT. Protein sequence: CASIGTADTEAFF.

The V gene is TRBV7-9, the J gene TRBJ2-5; unclear D gene. Germline CDR1 is SEHNR and CDR2 is FQNEAQ (reference sequence). The CDR3 extends over 14 amino acids. V was trimmed by 1 base and J by 2 bases, leaving 8 bases between them. CDR3 region: CASSLGSRQETQYF. As DNA, the CDR3 is TGTGCCAGCAGCTTAGGGAGTCGGCAAGAGACCCAGTACTTC.